The 13 T cell receptor beta chains below all came from one sample that was sequenced in a study of CD8+CD57+ T cells in acquired aplastic anemia. The TCR beta profiling, which covered VDJ combination and CDR3 sequence, was carried out using genomic DNA as the template. TCRdb passed the reads through MiXCR, listing each CDR3 protein once. Of about 130,000 distinct CDR3 sequences in the sample, around 48% were seen once. The specimen was sorted CD4+, CD8+, or CD8+CD57+ T cells (not recorded which) from PBMCs. The receptors shown here come from a human donor in good health, serving as a control.

This clonotype was seen repeatedly, ten times or more. The J gene is TRBJ1-2, the V gene TRBV5-8; D is undetermined. V was shortened by 3 bases and J by 2 bases, with 11 bases between the two germline ends. Germline V gene lookup returns CDR1 SGHTS and CDR2 YDEGEE. The CDR3 loop spans 14 amino acids. The chain's CDR3 is CASSSSSRNYGYTF. CDR3 bases: TGTGCCAGCAGCTCCTCCAGCCGAAACTATGGCTACACCTTC.

As regards this clonotype: Since the CDR3 does not end with the conserved phenylalanine or tryptophan, this likely comes from a read error. CDR3 nucleotide sequence: TGTGCCAGTGTTCAGGGGGGAGAAGAGACCCAGTACGTC. Its protein is CASVQGGEETQYV. The chain joins TRBV11-3 to TRBJ2-5; weak D call: TRBD1 (7 bases). Trimming took 9 bases from V and 3 from J, leaving 14 bases between them. This CDR3 has 13 residues. From germline, CDR1 is SGHNT and CDR2 YENEEA.

The chain uses TRBV10-3 and TRBJ2-7; D assignment may be TRBD1 or TRBD2 (6 bases each). The CDR3 spans 13 residues. Germline V lookup: CDR1 ENHRY, CDR2 SYGVKD. With 0 bases removed from V and 4 bases from J, the gap between germline ends came to 7 bases. CDR3 coding DNA: TGTGCCATCAGTGAGTCAGGGGGGTACGAGCAGTACTTC. It translates to CAISESGGYEQYF.

This clonotype was detected a few times. The rearrangement links TRBV7-9 to TRBJ1-2; D unclear. The CDR3 spans 14 residues. V lost 2 bases and J 8 bases, leaving 15 bases between the germline ends. The germline V gene encodes CDR1 SEHNR and CDR2 FQNEAQ (reference sequence). The CDR3 coding sequence is TGTGCCAGCAGCTTAACGGGGAATCTTTACGGCTACACCTTC. It specifies CASSLTGNLYGYTF.

The V and J genes are TRBV20-1 and TRBJ1-6, with a weak D call TRBD1 (5 bases). This CDR3 is built from 17 residues. Germline assignment: CDR1 DFQATT and CDR2 SNEGSKA (reference sequence). Trimming took off 1 base at V and 0 bases at J, with 13 bases between the two ends. The CDR3 loop reads CSARAARVSSYNSPLHF. The CDR3 coding sequence is TGCAGTGCTAGAGCGGCCAGGGTTAGCTCCTATAATTCACCCCTCCACTTT.

This clonotype was counted at least ten times. The chain joins TRBV7-2 to TRBJ1-6; D unclear. This CDR3 contains 11 residues. Germline V CDR1 and CDR2: SGHTA, FQGNSA. The V gene lost 5 bases and the J gene lost 9 bases, with 5 bases spanning the gap. The CDR3 sequence: CASSRSSPLHF. CDR3 nucleotides: TGTGCCAGCAGCCGGAGTTCACCCCTCCACTTT.

This chain uses TRBV9 with TRBJ2-7, with D tentatively TRBD2 (6 bases). Trimming took 0 bases from V and 7 from J, leaving 8 bases between them. The CDR3 sequence is 12 residues long. CDR1 is SGDLS and CDR2 is YYNGEE in the germline V gene. DNA for the CDR3: TGTGCCAGCAGCGTAGTGGAGGGGGAGCAGTACTTC. Protein sequence: CASSVVEGEQYF.

The chain joins TRBV6-1 to TRBJ1-6; D is undetermined. The V end was cut by 2 bases, the J end by 10 bases, with 15 bases between. Germline V gives CDR1 MNHNS, CDR2 SASEGT. CDR3 length: 15 amino acids. CDR3 protein: CASSENRGLRSPLHF. The CDR3 region has the DNA TGTGCCAGCAGTGAAAACCGGGGATTAAGGTCACCCCTCCACTTT.

The chain is built from TRBV27 and TRBJ1-1; D is unclear. This CDR3 is built from 13 residues. V dropped 2 bases and J dropped 8 bases, with 12 bases sitting between them. Germline V gene lookup returns CDR1 MNHEY and CDR2 SMNVEV (reference sequence). The CDR3 sequence: CASSLGANSEAFF. Here the CDR3 DNA reads TGTGCCAGCAGTTTAGGAGCGAACAGCGAAGCTTTCTTT.

The J gene is TRBJ2-5, the V gene TRBV7-8; D might be TRBD2 (7 bases). V lost 2 bases, J lost 5 bases, and 12 bases lay in between. CDR1 is SGHVS, CDR2 FQNEAQ, per germline. The CDR3 contains 14 residues. CDR3 sequence reads: CASSLSRGRETQYF. CDR3 sequence (DNA): TGTGCCAGCAGCTTATCGCGGGGGCGGGAGACCCAGTACTTC.

This chain uses TRBV7-9 with TRBJ2-7; weak D call: TRBD1 (7 bases). Trimming took 5 bases from V and 4 from J, leaving 9 bases between them. The germline gives CDR1 SEHNR, CDR2 FQNEAQ (reference sequence). This CDR3 spans 12 amino acids. The CDR3 is CASSQGGYEQYF. DNA of the CDR3: TGTGCCAGCAGCCAGGGGGGTTACGAGCAGTACTTC.

The sample holds many counts of this clonotype. The genes are TRBV7-6 and TRBJ1-1; D call uncertain. The CDR3 is made up of 13 amino acids. V lost 2 bases to trimming and J lost 3 bases, with 7 bases between them. Germline V gives CDR1 SGHVS, CDR2 FNYEAQ. The CDR3, as DNA: TGTGCCAGCAGCTTACAAAGATACACTGAAGCTTTCTTT. Translating gives CASSLQRYTEAFF.

This clonotype was detected ten times or more. The chain is built from TRBV18 and TRBJ1-1; D call uncertain. Germline CDR1 and CDR2: KGHSH and LQKENI. Trimming stripped 0 bases from V and 0 bases from J, with 11 bases between. The CDR3 totals 16 residues. In DNA, the CDR3 is TGTGCCAGCTCACCACCCAAGACAAGCATGAACACTGAAGCTTTCTTT. This sequence encodes CASSPPKTSMNTEAFF.